A few counts support the clone carrying this TCR beta chain. The data derive from a study of blood T cell repertoires in COVID-19. With 8 bases removed from V and 10 bases from J, the gap between germline ends came to 15 bases. The CDR3 spans 13 residues. Germline CDR1 reads SNHLY; CDR2 reads FYNNEI. Only in-frame clones appear in the TCRdb table, and some are missing; sequencing was by immunoSEQ multiplex PCR. The data hold some 300,000 clones, with 88% observed a single time. The sequence derives from a woman aged 25-40 years who had recovered from COVID-19. The rearrangement links TRBV2 to TRBJ1-6; D might be TRBD1 (6 bases). Sequenced sample: PBMCs or T cells enriched from blood (not recorded which). The CDR3, as DNA: TGTGCCAGCTTGGACTCCCAGGGGTCACCCCTCCACTTT. Its translation: CASLDSQGSPLHF.